The sequence of this TCR beta chain was determined in a study of blood T cell repertoires in COVID-19. There are 15 residues in the CDR3. With 6 bases removed from V and 5 bases from J, the gap between germline ends came to 17 bases. The germline gives CDR1 MNHEY, CDR2 SMNVEV (reference sequence). In the original analysis: How many nucleated cells were present was estimated from reference gene primer amplification. Measured with immunoSEQ multiplex PCR; TCRdb has only the in-frame clones, and not every one. From that table come the V and J calls and clone size; the DNA was used to work out D and trimming. The sample comprises 140,000 to 150,000 clones, approximately 88% of which are singletons, and 1.7% rests with the top ten.

The sequence derives from a woman aged 50 to 60 with acute or convalescent COVID-19. The chain couples TRBV27 to TRBJ2-4, with D possibly matching TRBD1 (7 bases). The specimen sequenced was peripheral blood. CDR3 region: CASSLDRAGQNIQYF. CDR3 nucleotides: TGTGCCAGCAGCCTCGACAGGGCGGGGCAAAACATTCAGTACTTC.